This TCR beta chain was observed in a study of regulatory T cells in long-lasting Graves disease. Study-wide results and caveats: Among samples with persistent disease, TRBV28, TRBJ1-2 and TRBJ2-5 were favored.

Turning to this clonotype: What it binds is not known.

To make TCR beta libraries, researchers used iRepertoire HTBI primers and Arm-PCR of CDR3 regions. TCRdb re-called the multiplex PCR reads with MiXCR, one entry per CDR3 protein. The sample lists 680,000 or so distinct CDR3 sequences, 16% seen once, with about 20% in the top ten. Time point denoted: newly diagnosed GD, antithyroid drugs for less than 3 months. Extracted PBMC RNA gave rise to the TCR library. V shed 3 bases, J shed 5 bases, and the junction held 3 bases outside the gene matches. Germline loops: CDR1 SEHNR, CDR2 FQNEAQ (reference sequence). The CDR3 is 14 amino acids. The same data also went into a second study, on T cells in Graves' hyperthyroidism and ophthalmopathy. That paper states: HTBI primers drove first-round RT-PCR of the TCR CDR3.

V usage is TRBV7-9 and J usage is TRBJ2-7, with 11 bases fitting TRBD1. Sample: peripheral blood mononuclear cells (PBMCs), taken at new diagnosis, from a patient treated with antithyroid drugs. The receptor's source is a woman aged 25 to 45 with Graves disease. The CDR3: CASSFGQGADEQYF. The CDR3, as DNA: TGTGCCAGCAGCTTTGGACAGGGGGCTGACGAGCAGTACTTC.